This is a list of T cell receptor beta chains from one sample in a study of cytotoxic CD8 clonotypes in ibrutinib-treated CLL. Some clones are missing from TCRdb's copy, which holds only in-frame ones; the method was immunoSEQ multiplex PCR. The sample contains some 300,000 clones, about 80% of which appear only once. The specimen comprised PBMCs, sampled before ibrutinib treatment. These TCRs come from a human donor with chronic lymphocytic leukemia. CDR3s include the opening cysteine and the closing phenylalanine or tryptophan. A D gene is named only where the DNA matches it firmly. Some rows mark clone size as missing; the rest say once, few, many or name a class of expanded clone.

size,J,V,D,CDR3,DNA
-,TRBJ2-5,TRBV5-1,TRBD1,CASSAWTGARETQYF,TGCGCCAGCAGCGCCTGGACAGGGGCGAGAGAGACCCAGTACTTC
-,TRBJ2-3,TRBV2,-,CASAGRLERSTDTQYF,TGTGCCAGCGCGGGTAGGTTGGAGCGGAGCACAGATACGCAGTATTTT
-,TRBJ2-1,TRBV11-3,TRBD1,CASSYGQGNSNEQFF,TGTGCCAGCAGCTATGGACAGGGAAACAGCAATGAGCAGTTCTTC
-,TRBJ2-7,TRBV6-5,-,CASSLGQGTYEQYF,TGTGCCAGCAGTTTGGGCCAGGGCACCTACGAGCAGTACTTC
-,TRBJ1-1,TRBV30,-,CAWTRGVVNTEAFF,TGTGCCTGGACCCGAGGGGTCGTCAACACTGAAGCTTTCTTT
-,TRBJ2-3,TRBV27,TRBD1,CASRDRGASTDTQYF,TGTGCCAGCAGGGACAGGGGCGCTAGCACAGATACGCAGTATTTT
-,TRBJ1-2,TRBV7-2,-,CASSTVTNYGYTF,TGTGCCAGCAGCACAGTCACTAACTATGGCTACACCTTC
-,TRBJ2-1,TRBV7-2,-,CASSGSTGYNEQFF,TGTGCCAGCAGTGGGTCGACAGGATACAATGAGCAGTTCTTC
once,TRBJ2-1,TRBV7-9,-,CASSSDSYNEQFF,TGTGCCAGCAGCTCGGACAGTTACAATGAGCAGTTCTTC
-,TRBJ1-2,TRBV15,-,CATSRGGLYGYTF,TGTGCCACCAGCAGAGGGGGGTTGTATGGCTACACCTTC
-,TRBJ2-1,TRBV12-5,TRBD2,CARAREGLDNEQFF,TGTGCTAGGGCTCGGGAGGGCCTCGACAATGAGCAGTTCTTC
-,TRBJ2-7,TRBV25-1,-,CASSVQDTYEQYF,TGTGCCAGCAGTGTACAGGATACCTACGAGCAGTACTTC
once,TRBJ2-7,TRBV28,TRBD2,CASSLLGRNPYEQYF,TGTGCCAGCAGTCTTCTCGGGAGGAATCCCTACGAGCAGTACTTC
-,TRBJ1-1,TRBV5-4,-,CASSLNRVEAFF,TGTGCCAGCAGCCTAAACAGGGTTGAAGCTTTCTTT
-,TRBJ2-1,TRBV5-1,-,CASSLAWGVAYNEQFF,TGCGCCAGCAGCTTGGCCTGGGGGGTTGCCTACAATGAGCAGTTCTTC
-,TRBJ2-7,TRBV7-2,-,CASSLVVAVASAAYEQYF,TGTGCCAGCAGCTTAGTCGTTGCTGTGGCTAGCGCTGCCTACGAGCAGTACTTC
-,TRBJ2-7,TRBV4-3,-,CASSQDVGQGYEQYF,TGCGCCAGCAGCCAAGATGTCGGGCAGGGCTACGAGCAGTACTTC
-,TRBJ2-7,TRBV5-5,-,CASSLSSRAGEYF,TGTGCCAGCAGCCTTTCAAGCCGGGCAGGCGAATACTTC
few,TRBJ1-2,TRBV9,-,CASSVVGGYTF,TGTGCCAGCAGCGTAGTAGGAGGCTACACCTTC
-,TRBJ1-4,TRBV25-1,-,CASSDLGYREKLFF,TGTGCCAGCAGTGATTTGGGGTATCGGGAAAAACTGTTTTTT
-,TRBJ2-7,TRBV28,TRBD1,CASSEPGQGLYEQYF,TGTGCCAGCAGCGAACCCGGACAGGGGCTGTACGAGCAGTACTTC